This record looks at one TCR beta chain sequence and its context. This record comes from a study of blood T cell repertoires in COVID-19. About the study: T cells, B-cell-depleted T cells, or PBMCs provided the cDNA or gDNA that served as material.

CDR3 size: 15 residues. V was cut by 1 base and J by 8 bases, with 16 bases left in between. Per the germline V gene, CDR1 is SGHRS and CDR2 is YFSETQ. Libraries were prepared by immunoSEQ multiplex PCR; TCRdb keeps only in-frame clonotypes and omits some of them. The sample includes 20,000 to 30,000 clones, around 88% of them seen just once. Sequencing used peripheral blood. The rearrangement joins TRBV5-1 to TRBJ2-1; D is perhaps TRBD1 (5 bases). The TCR originated in a man aged 65 to 85 with acute or convalescent COVID-19. The CDR3 region is CASSLQGYAVDEQFF. For the CDR3, the DNA is TGCGCCAGCAGCTTGCAGGGTTACGCAGTCGATGAGCAGTTCTTC.